This T cell receptor beta chain is drawn from a study of glioma-infiltrating T cells. This clonotype has ten or more counts. Antigen unknown. Broader study findings: CDR3 overlap between tissue and blood was very small. Above-expected tissue-blood divergence occurred in all gliomas, most in low-grade ones.

Amplification of TCR alpha and beta CDR3 regions from RNA used iRepertoire nested multiplex PCR. Input was roughly 85-450 ng of tissue mRNA or PBMC total RNA. TCRdb independently ran MiXCR on the multiplex PCR reads; one entry per CDR3 protein. The sample has over 70,000 distinct CDR3 sequences, about 25% seen once. This CDR3 is built from 15 residues. Looked up from germline, CDR1 is MNHNY and CDR2 is SVGAGI (reference sequence). V was trimmed by 0 bases and J by 1 base, leaving 10 bases between them. This chain joins TRBV6-6 and TRBJ2-7; no clear D gene. The TCR was taken from a human donor with low-grade glioma or glioblastoma, undergoing nonglioma brain surgery, or in good health (not recorded which). The source material was glioma tissue, nonneoplastic brain tissue, or PBMCs (not recorded which). CDR3 coding DNA: TGTGCCAGCAGTTACTCCTTTAGCCCATCCTACGAGCAGTACTTC. As protein: CASSYSFSPSYEQYF.